The 6 T cell receptor beta chains below were found in one sample sequenced in a study of type 1 and type 2 diabetes patients. PCR was run on genomic DNA. Multiplex PCR with 30 forward and 13 reverse primers amplified the TCR beta CDR3. TCRdb processed the multiplex PCR reads anew with MiXCR; each CDR3 protein has one entry. The sample gives about 250,000 distinct CDR3 sequences, around 47% of which show up once; around 15% is in the top ten. The sample was peripheral blood mononuclear cells (PBMCs). The receptors stem from a man between 18 and 29 years old with type 2 diabetes.

Regarding this clonotype: This sequence may be a read error, since a much larger clone differs from it by one base. The V call is TRBV2, the J call TRBJ1-5, with unresolved D. The V gene lost 4 bases and the J gene lost 5 bases, with 18 bases spanning the gap. Germline V CDR1 and CDR2: SNHLY, FYNNEI. There are 16 residues in the CDR3. The CDR3 sequence: CASSAAHIDRYQPQHF. DNA for the CDR3: TGTGCCAGCAGTGCCGCACACATCGACCGTTATCAGCCCCAGCATTTT.

In this sample, this clonotype turned up once. The chain is built from TRBV9 and TRBJ2-7, with D perhaps TRBD2 (5 bases). The J call may be incorrect, as the DNA end agrees better with TRBJ2-5. Germline assignment: CDR1 SGDLS and CDR2 YYNGEE. The CDR3 runs 14 residues. CDR3 coding DNA: TGTGCCAGCAGCGTAGCAGGACTGACGGAGACCCAGTACTTC. It translates to CASSVAGLTETQYF.

At least ten counts were recorded for this clonotype. The rearrangement uses TRBV10-1 and TRBJ2-5; D possibly matches TRBD1 or TRBD2 (5 bases each). V was pared by 5 bases and J by 2 bases, with 21 bases between. Germline V gives CDR1 WNHNN, CDR2 SYGVQD (reference sequence). This CDR3 region has 17 residues. This CDR3 is CASSYRKNRDLQETQYF. CDR3 DNA sequence: TGCGCCAGCAGTTACCGAAAGAACCGGGACCTGCAAGAGACCCAGTACTTC.

The V and J genes are TRBV13 and TRBJ1-6; no clear D gene. Germline CDR1 is PRHDT and CDR2 is FYEKMQ (reference sequence). The CDR3 sequence is 17 residues long. V lost 8 bases and J lost 1, with 18 bases in between. DNA of the CDR3: TGTGCCAGCTCACCACCGGAAGGCGGGTCCTATAATTCACCCCTCCACTTT. The encoded protein is CASSPPEGGSYNSPLHF.

Turning to this clonotype: This may stem from a read error, because a much larger clone lies one nucleotide away. The rearrangement links TRBV19 to TRBJ2-1; D is undetermined. Per the germline V gene, CDR1 is LNHDA and CDR2 is SQIVND (reference sequence). This CDR3 is built from 14 residues. Trimming removed 5 bases at V and 4 bases at J, with 12 bases between. CDR3 region: CASSPITSYNEQFF. Written as DNA, the CDR3 is TGTGCCAGTAGTCCTATCACGAGTTACAATGAGCAGTTCTTC.

The rearrangement uses TRBV27 and TRBJ2-7; D is undetermined. The CDR3 extends over 13 amino acids. The V and J ends lost 6 bases and 4 bases respectively, with 13 bases between them. CDR1 MNHEY and CDR2 SMNVEV come from the germline V gene (reference sequence). CDR3 in amino acids: CASRPWAAYEQYF. CDR3 coding DNA: TGTGCCAGCAGGCCTTGGGCCGCTTACGAGCAGTACTTC.